A selection of T cell receptor beta chains follows, all from one sample in a study of CD8 T cells in Susac syndrome. TCRdb analysed the immunoSEQ multiplex PCR reads with MiXCR anew, one entry per CDR3 protein. The sample lists roughly 400,000 distinct CDR3 sequences, 85% occurring once. What was sequenced was CD8+ T cells from PBMCs. Source of these receptors: a human donor with multiple sclerosis. Both conserved end residues are part of each CDR3. A D gene is named only where the DNA matches it firmly. The size field is filled for only some rows; it gives once, few, many or a size class.

>NA|NA|TRBV28|17|TRBJ2-7
TGTGCCAGCAGTTCCACCCTCTATGAGACAGAGCCCTACGAGCAGTACTTC
CASSSTLYETEPYEQYF
>TRBD2|NA|TRBV25-1|14|TRBJ2-4
TGTGCCAGCAGTCAGTCGGGGGGAGAGGACATTCAGTACTTC
CASSQSGGEDIQYF
>NA|NA|TRBV11-2|15|TRBJ2-7
TGTGCCAGCAGCCTCGGCGGGACGGGGATCTACGAGCAGTACTTC
CASSLGGTGIYEQYF
>TRBD2|once|TRBV3-1|17|TRBJ2-1
TGTGCCAGCAGCCAAGATCCCGGCGGGGGGCACTACAATGAGCAGTTCTTC
CASSQDPGGGHYNEQFF
>NA|NA|TRBV5-1|14|TRBJ2-5
TGCGCCAGCAGCTTGGACGGGGTAGCGGAGACCCAGTACTTC
CASSLDGVAETQYF
>NA|NA|TRBV20-1|16|TRBJ2-1
TGCAGTGCTCGTAGAGGGGGGGCGGCGGGAGACAATGAGCAGTTCTTC
CSARRGGAAGDNEQFF
>NA|NA|TRBV20-1|14|TRBJ2-2
TGCAGTGCACCCGGGACACTGAACACCGGGGAGCTGTTTTTT
CSAPGTLNTGELFF
>NA|once|TRBV29-1|13|TRBJ2-7
TGCAGCGCCGGGGGACAGACCTCCTACGAGCAGTACTTC
CSAGGQTSYEQYF
>NA|NA|TRBV29-1|16|TRBJ2-1
TGCAGCGTTGAAGATCCGGGGGTGAGCTCCTACAATGAGCAGTTCTTC
CSVEDPGVSSYNEQFF
>TRBD1|NA|TRBV27|13|TRBJ2-1
TGTGCCAGCAGAACTACAGGGGGCGTTGAGCAGTTCTTC
CASRTTGGVEQFF
>NA|NA|TRBV7-3|12|TRBJ2-1
TGTGCCAGCAGCCACACAGGAGGTGAGCAGTTCTTC
CASSHTGGEQFF
>NA|NA|TRBV29-1|16|TRBJ2-3
TGCAGCGTTGAAGATCTTGGCAGATTAAACACAGATACGCAGTATTTT
CSVEDLGRLNTDTQYF
>NA|NA|TRBV19|15|TRBJ1-5
TGTGCCAGTTCAAATCCCTCCTTTGCTGATCAGCCCCAGCATTTT
CASSNPSFADQPQHF
>NA|NA|TRBV6-1|14|TRBJ1-5
TGTGCCAGCAGTGGGGAACCCACGTGGAGGCCCCAGCATTTT
CASSGEPTWRPQHF
>TRBD2|NA|TRBV7-6|14|TRBJ2-7
TGTGCCAGCAGGGAAACTAGCGAGTCCTACGAGCAGTACTTC
CASRETSESYEQYF
>TRBD2|NA|TRBV28|14|TRBJ2-1
TGTGCCAGCAGCCTTATTAGCGGGAGCAATGAGCAGTTCTTC
CASSLISGSNEQFF
>TRBD2|NA|TRBV6-5|16|TRBJ2-3
TGTGCCAGCAGTTTTAGCGGGAGGGCCGACGAAGATACGCAGTATTTT
CASSFSGRADEDTQYF
>TRBD2|NA|TRBV3-1|19|TRBJ2-1
TGTGCCAGCAGCCAAGATAGGAGGACTAGCGGGGGCATTTGGAATGAGCAGTTCTTC
CASSQDRRTSGGIWNEQFF
>NA|once|TRBV7-2|13|TRBJ2-7
TGTGCCAGCAGCTGGGTCGACCAAGGAGAGCAGTACTTC
CASSWVDQGEQYF
>NA|NA|TRBV6-1|12|TRBJ2-7
TGTGCCAGCAGTGAGGAAGGCTACGAGCAGTACTTC
CASSEEGYEQYF
>NA|NA|TRBV12-3/TRBV12-4|12|TRBJ2-7
TGTGCCAGCAGTTCCTTGCCAGAGGAGCAGTACTTC
CASSSLPEEQYF
>NA|NA|TRBV27|15|TRBJ2-1
TGTGCCAGCAGTTTATCGGGGGCTCGGGGGGATGAGCAGTTCTTC
CASSLSGARGDEQFF
>NA|NA|TRBV4-1|17|TRBJ2-3
TGCGCCAGCACCCCCAACCCGGACGGGGCGGCTCGCCAGGGGCAGTATTTT
CASTPNPDGAARQGQYF
>NA|NA|TRBV6-1|14|TRBJ2-3
TGTGCCAGCAGTGATTCGGCCGGGTGGGATACGCAGTATTTT
CASSDSAGWDTQYF
>NA|NA|TRBV7-2|14|TRBJ1-4
TGTGCCAGCAGCCTACTGGACGGGGAGGAAAAACTGTTTTTT
CASSLLDGEEKLFF
>TRBD1|NA|TRBV6-2/TRBV6-3|15|TRBJ1-2
TGTGCCAGCAGTGGCTTAGGGACAGGGGTAAACGGCTACACCTTC
CASSGLGTGVNGYTF
>NA|NA|TRBV19|16|TRBJ1-1
TGTGCCAGTAGTAGGACCCCCGAGAGCCTGAACACTGAAGCTTTCTTT
CASSRTPESLNTEAFF
>TRBD1|few|TRBV12-3/TRBV12-4|14|TRBJ2-1
TGTGCCAGCAGTTTAGCGGACAGGGGAAATGAGCAGTTCTTC
CASSLADRGNEQFF
>NA|NA|TRBV5-5|16|TRBJ1-2
TGTGCCAGCAGCTTAGGGGATAGCGAAAGTAACTATGGCTACACCTTC
CASSLGDSESNYGYTF
>TRBD1|NA|TRBV27|15|TRBJ2-1
TGTGCCAGCAGCTTGATGGGACAGGCCATGGCTGAGCAGTTCTTC
CASSLMGQAMAEQFF
>NA|few|TRBV4-1|12|TRBJ2-7
TGCGCCAGCAGCCAGGGCCCTGACGAGCAGTACTTC
CASSQGPDEQYF
>NA|NA|TRBV4-1|17|TRBJ2-7
TGCGCCAGCAGCCCCCACTTAACAGTCCCAGGGACCTACGAGCAGTACTTC
CASSPHLTVPGTYEQYF
>NA|NA|TRBV6-5|15|TRBJ1-2
TGTGCCAGCAGCCCAATACTCCGGGGCCACTATGGCTACACCTTC
CASSPILRGHYGYTF
>TRBD2|NA|TRBV20-1|14|TRBJ2-7
TGCAGTGCTTCCCTAGCGGGGAGGCCCTACGAGCAGTACTTC
CSASLAGRPYEQYF
>NA|NA|TRBV5-1|16|TRBJ2-1
TGCGCCAGCAGCTCGGACGGGACCAGCTCCTACAATGAGCAGTTCTTC
CASSSDGTSSYNEQFF
>NA|NA|TRBV5-4|17|TRBJ2-7
TGTGCCAGCAGCCTAAACGACCCTTTAGCAGCGACCTACGAGCAGTACTTC
CASSLNDPLAATYEQYF
>TRBD1|NA|TRBV20-1|17|TRBJ2-2
TGCAGTGCTTCCCCGGGACAGGGGGCGTTGTCCACCGGGGAGCTGTTTTTT
CSASPGQGALSTGELFF
>NA|NA|TRBV6-1|18|TRBJ2-7
TGTGCCAGCAGTGGACCCGGATCGGGCCTGCTCTCCTCCTACGAGCAGTACTTC
CASSGPGSGLLSSYEQYF
>NA|NA|TRBV30|12|TRBJ2-1
TGTGCCTGGAGTGGGACAGTAAATGAGCAGTTCTTC
CAWSGTVNEQFF
>NA|NA|TRBV12-3/TRBV12-4|15|TRBJ2-7
TGTGCCAGCAGTCATGATAGCTGGGGGGTCCACGAGCAGTACTTC
CASSHDSWGVHEQYF
>TRBD1|NA|TRBV29-1|14|TRBJ1-1
TGCAGCGTTGTCACAGGGGTCGGAAACACTGAAGCTTTCTTT
CSVVTGVGNTEAFF
>NA|NA|TRBV29-1|12|TRBJ2-7
TGCAGCGTTGTCGTCGGGCCCTACGGGCAGTACTTC
CSVVVGPYGQYF
>TRBD1|NA|TRBV12-3/TRBV12-4|19|TRBJ2-7
TGTGCCAGCAGTTTAGGAGGTTGGGACAGCAACACAAACTTCTACGAGCAGTACTTC
CASSLGGWDSNTNFYEQYF
>NA|NA|TRBV10-2|15|TRBJ2-5
TGCGCCAGCAGTAAACAAGCAGGGGAAAGAGAGACCCAGTACTTC
CASSKQAGERETQYF
>NA|few|TRBV6-5|15|TRBJ2-1
TGTGCCAGCAGTTACCCCCGGGGACGTACTCCTGAGCAGTTCTTC
CASSYPRGRTPEQFF
>TRBD1|NA|TRBV7-6|17|TRBJ1-3
TGTGCCAGCAGCTCCAGAACAGGGGACAGCTCTGGAAACACCATATATTTT
CASSSRTGDSSGNTIYF
>NA|NA|TRBV20-1|15|TRBJ2-1
TGCAGTGCTAGACCGACGGAGGGTCCCTACAATGAGCAGTTCTTC
CSARPTEGPYNEQFF
>TRBD1|NA|TRBV9|16|TRBJ2-2
TGTGCCAGCAGCCCGCGGGGGACAGGGGTCACCGGGGAGCTGTTTTTT
CASSPRGTGVTGELFF
>NA|NA|TRBV4-1|15|TRBJ2-1
TGCGCCAGCAGCCAAGACCCGGCAGTGTACAATGAGCAGTTCTTC
CASSQDPAVYNEQFF
>NA|NA|TRBV12-5|14|TRBJ1-1
TGTGCTAGTGGTTCGGGCGGGACGGACACTGAAGCTTTCTTT
CASGSGGTDTEAFF
>NA|few|TRBV2|11|TRBJ2-7
TGTGCCAGCACCCCGGCCGGGGAGCAGTACTTC
CASTPAGEQYF
>NA|NA|TRBV3-1|14|TRBJ1-3
TGTGCCAGCAGCCAGCTGGGGGAGGTTGTCACCATATATTTT
CASSQLGEVVTIYF
>NA|NA|TRBV3-1|19|TRBJ1-5
TGTGCCAGCAGCCAAGACGGATTCTCGGGGGCCCTTAGCAATCAGCCCCAGCATTTT
CASSQDGFSGALSNQPQHF